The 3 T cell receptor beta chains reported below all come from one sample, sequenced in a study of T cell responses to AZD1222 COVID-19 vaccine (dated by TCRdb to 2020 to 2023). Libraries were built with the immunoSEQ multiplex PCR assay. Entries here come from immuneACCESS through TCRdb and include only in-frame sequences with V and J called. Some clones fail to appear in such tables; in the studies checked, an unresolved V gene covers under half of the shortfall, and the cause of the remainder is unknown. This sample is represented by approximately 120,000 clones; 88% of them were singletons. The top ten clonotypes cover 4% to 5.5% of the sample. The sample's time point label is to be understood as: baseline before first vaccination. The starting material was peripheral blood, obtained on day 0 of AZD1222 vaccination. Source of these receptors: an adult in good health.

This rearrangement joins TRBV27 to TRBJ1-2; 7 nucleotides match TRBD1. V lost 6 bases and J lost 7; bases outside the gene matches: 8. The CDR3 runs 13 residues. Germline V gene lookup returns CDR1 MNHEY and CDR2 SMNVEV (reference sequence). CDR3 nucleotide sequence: TGTGCCAGCAGGCGAACAGGGGATAGTGGCTACACCTTC. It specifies CASRRTGDSGYTF.

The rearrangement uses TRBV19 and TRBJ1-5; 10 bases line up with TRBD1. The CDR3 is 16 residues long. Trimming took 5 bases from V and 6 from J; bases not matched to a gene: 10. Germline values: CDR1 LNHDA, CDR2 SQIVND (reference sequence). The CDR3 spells CASSPKGDRGGQPQHF. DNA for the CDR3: TGTGCCAGTAGTCCCAAGGGGGACAGGGGCGGTCAGCCCCAGCATTTT.

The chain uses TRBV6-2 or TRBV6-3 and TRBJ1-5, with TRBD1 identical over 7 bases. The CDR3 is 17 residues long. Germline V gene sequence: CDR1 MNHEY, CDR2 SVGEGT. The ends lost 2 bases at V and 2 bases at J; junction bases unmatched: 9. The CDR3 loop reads CASSYRGGGSGNQPQHF. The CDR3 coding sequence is TGTGCCAGCAGTTACCGGGGAGGGGGCTCGGGCAATCAGCCCCAGCATTTT.